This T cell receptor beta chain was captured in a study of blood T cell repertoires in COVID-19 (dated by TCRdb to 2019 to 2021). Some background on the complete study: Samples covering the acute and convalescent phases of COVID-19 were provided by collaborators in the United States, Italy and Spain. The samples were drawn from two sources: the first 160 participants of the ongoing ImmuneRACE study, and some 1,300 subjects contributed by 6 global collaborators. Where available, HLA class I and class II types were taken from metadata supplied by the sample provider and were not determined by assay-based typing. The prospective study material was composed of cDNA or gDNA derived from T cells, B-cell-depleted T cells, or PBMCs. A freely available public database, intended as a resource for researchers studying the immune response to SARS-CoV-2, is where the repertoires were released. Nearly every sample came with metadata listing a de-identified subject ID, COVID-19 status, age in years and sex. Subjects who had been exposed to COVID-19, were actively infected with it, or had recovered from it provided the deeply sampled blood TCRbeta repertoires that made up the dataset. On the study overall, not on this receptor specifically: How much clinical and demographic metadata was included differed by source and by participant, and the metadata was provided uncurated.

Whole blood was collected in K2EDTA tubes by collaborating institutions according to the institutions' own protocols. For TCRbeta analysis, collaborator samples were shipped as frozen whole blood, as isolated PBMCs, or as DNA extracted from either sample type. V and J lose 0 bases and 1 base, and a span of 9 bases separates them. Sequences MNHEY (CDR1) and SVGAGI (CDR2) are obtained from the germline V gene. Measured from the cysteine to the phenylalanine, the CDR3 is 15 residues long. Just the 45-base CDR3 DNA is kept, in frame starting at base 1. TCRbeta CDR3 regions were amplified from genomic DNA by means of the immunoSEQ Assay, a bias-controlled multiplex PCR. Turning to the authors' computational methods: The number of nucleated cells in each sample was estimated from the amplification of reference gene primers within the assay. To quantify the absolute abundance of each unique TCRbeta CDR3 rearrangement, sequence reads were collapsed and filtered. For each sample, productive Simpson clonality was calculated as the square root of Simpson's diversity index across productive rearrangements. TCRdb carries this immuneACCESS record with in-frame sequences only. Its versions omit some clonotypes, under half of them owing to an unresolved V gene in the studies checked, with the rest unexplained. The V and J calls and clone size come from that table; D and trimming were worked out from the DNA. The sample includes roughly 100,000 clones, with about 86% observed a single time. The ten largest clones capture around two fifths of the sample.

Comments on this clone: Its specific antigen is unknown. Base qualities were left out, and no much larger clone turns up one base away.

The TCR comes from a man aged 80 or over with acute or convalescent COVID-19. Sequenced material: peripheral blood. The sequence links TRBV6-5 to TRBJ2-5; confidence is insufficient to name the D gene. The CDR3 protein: CASSYSAAAQETQYF. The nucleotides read TGTGCCAGCAGTTACTCGGCTGCGGCCCAAGAGACCCAGTACTTC.